This entry describes one TCR beta chain. Its antigen is not identified. The data originate from a study of CD8+ T cells in alopecia areata. Study details: Twice daily, treated patients received 5 to 10 mg of oral tofacitinib. Points from the study as a whole: Mice showed clearer TCR sharing than patients did, a gap that was possibly HLA-related. Throughout tofacitinib, many expanded lesional clones continued to persist in scalp and blood. Since there was just one nonresponder, nobody can yet say how baseline CD8+ expansion ties to response.

Reverse transcription of extracted RNA yielded cDNA, which provided the sequencing template. Profiling relied on immunoSEQ multiplex PCR, and the TCRdb table lists in-frame clones only, not all of them. The sample lists more than 110,000 clones, roughly four fifths occurring once. The CDR3 consists of 12 residues. Germline V lookup: CDR1 MGHRA, CDR2 YSYEKL. V shed 3 bases and J shed 5 bases, with 7 bases lying between them. Treatment given: oral pan-JAK inhibitor, 5-10 mg twice daily. The source material was CD8+ T cells sorted from blood, sampled at week 4, from a patient treated with tofacitinib. The receptor's source is a human donor with alopecia areata. The rearrangement uses TRBV4-1 and TRBJ2-5, with D unclear. The CDR3 nucleotides read TGCGCCAGCAGCCACGATCAGGAGACCCAGTACTTC. It codes for CASSHDQETQYF.